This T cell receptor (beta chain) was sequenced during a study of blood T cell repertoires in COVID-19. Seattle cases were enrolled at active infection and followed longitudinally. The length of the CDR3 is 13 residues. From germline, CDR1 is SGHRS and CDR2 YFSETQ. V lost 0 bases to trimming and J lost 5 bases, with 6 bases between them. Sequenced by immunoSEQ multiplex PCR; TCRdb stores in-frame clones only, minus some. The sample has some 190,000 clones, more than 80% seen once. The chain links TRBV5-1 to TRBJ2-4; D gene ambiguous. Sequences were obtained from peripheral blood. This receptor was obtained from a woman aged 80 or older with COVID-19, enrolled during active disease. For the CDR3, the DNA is TGCGCCAGCAGCTTGGGGGCAGAAAACATTCAGTACTTC. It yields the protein CASSLGAENIQYF.